The rows below give T cell receptor beta chains drawn from one sample of a study of OX40 agonist ivuxolimab in advanced cancers. Clones were read by immunoSEQ multiplex PCR, and TCRdb kept only the in-frame ones, dropping some. The data show about 98,000 clones, with roughly 89% seen just once and about 0.5% held by the top ten. The sample here was CD4+ or CD8+ T cells sorted from blood, taken in a trial of the OX40 agonist ivuxolimab. The receptor set was obtained from an adult with an advanced solid tumor such as melanoma, head and neck, liver or kidney cancer. Both conserved end residues are part of each CDR3.

V,CDR3
TRBV7-6,CASSLWTGGTDTQYF
TRBV4-1,CASSQHTSGGTSSYNEQFF
TRBV10-3,CAISEILTYEQYF
TRBV19,CASSSDRGNIQYF
TRBV5-1,CASSLVGGSNTGELFF
TRBV29-1,CSAQRVGWADTQYF
TRBV10-3,CAISDSRRAQYF
TRBV5-4,CASSSGQDTGELFF
TRBV11-3,CASSLRGNTNTEAFF
TRBV5-1,CASSLEITYEQYF
TRBV9,CASSPRVINTGELFF
TRBV7-6,CASSLAGTGGYEQYF
TRBV6-1,CASSEWGAPNTGELFF
TRBV5-6,CASSLTGIGEYYNEQFF
TRBV6-1,CASSYGRRQYF
TRBV6-1,CASSDGGQTNQPQHF
TRBV18,CASSPGQVEYEQYF
TRBV7-2,CASSHSYEQYF
TRBV19,CASSRDSGAGANVLTF
TRBV7-9,CASSLDRGSDGYTF
TRBV6-1,CASRMWILETQYF
TRBV4-2,CASSQAELGTEAFF
TRBV2,CASSGTGGGTIYF
TRBV15,CATSQDPLPTDTQYF
TRBV7-2,CASSFGQSSGNTIYF
TRBV5-6,CASSARGGTEAFF
TRBV5-1,CASSLGEYQPQHF
TRBV5-4,CASSPDRGTMNTEAFF
TRBV9,CASSVATGGSGTKTQETQYF
TRBV6-5,CASSFLGRANTEAFF
TRBV6-5,CASSYSGYQPQHF
TRBV6-5,CASSPGNAGELFF
TRBV7-3,CASSLSAAGANVLTF
TRBV2,CASSPSSGGTDTQYF
TRBV4-3,CASSQDPGGHTEAFF
TRBV9,CASSETSWTGELFF
TRBV13,CASSGDRAYLSYEQYF
TRBV2,CASIRQGLNTEAFF
TRBV19,CASSRQITGNTIYF
TRBV4-2,CASSQDWQAAREQFF
TRBV5-5,CASTWTGFNEKLFF
TRBV6-5,CASSGTGTTLSSYTF
TRBV4-1,CASSFPGTDYGYTF
TRBV7-3,CASSSRSGGYDTQYF
TRBV7-3,CASSLRGTGTEAFF
TRBV5-1,CASSLSGPQETQYF
TRBV2,CASSKMTGGEETQYF